This passage covers 23 T cell receptor beta chains from one sample sequenced in a study of T cells in Graves' hyperthyroidism and ophthalmopathy. Amplification targeted TCR beta CDR3 regions from RNA transcripts. Initially, a first-round RT-PCR of the TCR CDR3 employed the HTBI primer set. MiXCR, run by TCRdb on the multiplex PCR reads, gives a single entry per CDR3 protein. The sample records fewer than 650,000 distinct CDR3 sequences, around 13% being singletons. The source material was blood. Receptors were obtained from a woman aged 25 to 39 with Graves' hyperthyroidism that later progressed to Graves' ophthalmopathy.

Remarks on this clonotype: The germline gene is not matched at one end of the junction; a read error may be the cause. The chain uses TRBV5-1 and TRBJ2-3, with unresolved D. The length of the CDR3 is 14 residues. Germline CDR1 and CDR2: SGHRS and YFSETQ. CDR3 in DNA: TGCGCCAGCAGCAAGGGTCATAGCACAGATACTCAGTATTTT. Its protein product is CASSKGHSTDTQYF.

This clonotype has just a few counts. The chain has TRBV9 and TRBJ2-7; no reliable D call. The CDR3 is made up of 14 amino acids. V was cut by 4 bases and J by 2 bases, with 13 bases left in between. Germline V lookup: CDR1 SGDLS, CDR2 YYNGEE. The CDR3 DNA is TGTGCCAGCAGCCCTCGGCACAATACCTACGAGCAGTACTTC. Translated, it gives CASSPRHNTYEQYF.

This chain joins TRBV7-9 and TRBJ2-1; the D gene is possibly TRBD2 (5 bases). The CDR3 runs to 16 residues. Trimming left V 8 bases short and J 10 bases short, with 27 bases between. CDR1 is SEHNR, CDR2 FQNEAQ, per germline (reference sequence). This CDR3 reads CASGGGRGPRLREQFF. For the CDR3, the DNA is TGTGCCAGCGGAGGCGGTCGCGGGCCCCGCTTGAGGGAGCAGTTCTTC.

This clonotype showed up just a few times. The chain is built from TRBV27 and TRBJ2-1; possibly TRBD1 or TRBD2 for D (6 bases each). Germline lookup yields CDR1 MNHEY and CDR2 SMNVEV (reference sequence). The CDR3 is made up of 14 amino acids. Trimming pared 9 bases from V and 10 bases from J, leaving 22 bases between. The CDR3 nucleotides are TGTGCCAGTAGCCTTGGGGGGCCCCCCAGAGAGCAGTTCTTC. Amino acid sequence: CASSLGGPPREQFF.

Many counts were recorded for this clonotype. The chain combines TRBV6-2 or TRBV6-3 with TRBJ2-7; 7 positions match TRBD2. Looked up from germline, CDR1 is MNHEY and CDR2 is SVGEGT. V shed 4 bases and J 0 bases; nucleotides not matched to a gene: 6. The CDR3 sequence is 15 residues long. The CDR3 loop reads CASSWLGGYSYEQYF. As DNA, the CDR3 is TGTGCCAGCAGTTGGCTGGGAGGGTACTCCTACGAGCAGTACTTC.

On this clonotype: One junction end does not reproduce the germline sequence, and a read error may be involved. This chain joins TRBV12-3 or TRBV12-4 and TRBJ2-1; D perhaps matches TRBD1 (6 bases). The CDR3 is made up of 13 amino acids. CDR3 region: CASSVVLAGEQSF. CDR3 in DNA: TGTGCCAGCAGCGTAGTCCTAGCAGGGGAGCAGTCCTTC.

This sequence joins TRBV15 and TRBJ1-1; D gene uncertain. The germline V gene encodes CDR1 LNHNV and CDR2 YYDKDF (reference sequence). This CDR3 comprises 14 residues. With 0 bases removed from V and 1 base from J, the gap between germline ends came to 6 bases. The CDR3 is CATSRDPENTEAFF. CDR3 DNA: TGTGCCACCAGCAGAGATCCCGAGAACACTGAAGCTTTCTTT.

This chain uses TRBV20-1 with TRBJ2-7, with D perhaps matching TRBD2 (5 bases). Trimming shortened V by 5 bases and J by 4 bases, and 18 bases separated the two germline ends. Germline V gene sequence: CDR1 DFQATT, CDR2 SNEGSKA (reference sequence). The CDR3 sequence is 14 residues long. The CDR3 DNA reads TGCAGTGCTCTGGAGCCCCTAGCATATTACGAGCAGTACTTC. This codes for CSALEPLAYYEQYF.

The chain carries TRBV6-2 or TRBV6-3 and TRBJ2-7, with 10 bases fitting TRBD2. The trim removed 6 bases at V and 2 bases at J, leaving 10 bases unmatched. Germline CDR1 and CDR2: MNHEY and SVGEGT. The CDR3 is 16 amino acids. CDR3 sequence: CASSEGGGLAAYEQYF. DNA of the CDR3: TGTGCCAGCAGCGAGGGGGGCGGACTAGCGGCCTACGAGCAGTACTTC.

The chain carries TRBV28 and TRBJ2-7, with unresolved D. The CDR3 loop spans 15 amino acids. Germline V gene sequence: CDR1 MDHEN, CDR2 SYDVKM. Trimming removed 5 bases from V and 5 bases from J, with 19 bases in between. The DNA for the CDR3 is TGTGCCAGCAGTCCCCCAACCCTGCTAGTCCACGAGCAGTACTTC. This encodes CASSPPTLLVHEQYF. Together with reference TRBV28 and TRBJ2-7, the CDR3 gives the full variable domain: DVKVTQSSRYLVKRTGEKVFLECVQDMDHENMFWYRQDPGLGLRLIYFSYDVKMKEKGDIPEGYSVSREKKERFSLILESASTNQTSMYLCASSPPTLLVHEQYFGPGTRLTVT.

Ten or more counts support this clonotype. In DNA form, the CDR3 reads TGTGCCAGCAGTTTCACCCCGGGCTACGAGCAGTACTTC. Its translation: CASSFTPGYEQYF. V is TRBV27 and J is TRBJ2-7; D is uncertain. The V and J ends lost 3 bases and 3 bases respectively, with 9 bases between them. Germline lookup yields CDR1 MNHEY and CDR2 SMNVEV (reference sequence). The CDR3 has 13 residues.

Points on this clonotype: This may come from a read error, since a much larger clone is one base off. The chain is built from TRBV19 and TRBJ2-2; perhaps D is TRBD1 or TRBD2 (5 bases each). CDR3 size: 19 residues. V lost 7 bases to trimming and J lost 0 bases, with 24 bases between them. From germline, CDR1 is LNHDA and CDR2 SQIVND (reference sequence). The CDR3 DNA reads TGTGCCAGTACCGAGGCCTGCTCGGGACGGTCGGCGAACACCGGGGAGCTGTTTTTT. Protein: CASTEACSGRSANTGELFF.

This clonotype appeared once. The J gene is TRBJ2-7, the V gene TRBV20-1; 7 bases match TRBD2. The J call is in doubt because the DNA end fits TRBJ2-1 better. From germline, CDR1 is DFQATT and CDR2 SNEGSKA (reference sequence). CDR3 length equals 15 residues. This CDR3 is CSSRGRGVDPYEQFF. CDR3 nucleotides: TGCAGCTCTCGGGGGAGGGGAGTAGACCCCTACGAGCAGTTCTTC.

This clonotype was counted ten times or more. The genes are TRBV29-1 and TRBJ2-7, with D possibly matching TRBD2 (6 bases). This CDR3 region has 13 residues. V lost 2 bases, J lost 0 bases, and 8 bases lay in between. Looked up from germline, CDR1 is SQVTM and CDR2 is ANQGSEA. CDR3 sequence (DNA): TGCAGCGTTGAACTAGCGAGCTCCTACGAGCAGTACTTC. This gives the protein CSVELASSYEQYF.

This clonotype was counted many times. The rearrangement joins TRBV7-2 to TRBJ1-4, with D maybe TRBD1 (6 bases). Germline loops: CDR1 SGHTA, CDR2 FQGNSA. The CDR3 covers 16 residues. V shed 2 bases and J shed 0 bases, with 10 bases lying between them. CDR3 bases: TGTGCCAGCAGCTTACAGGGGCCGTCAACTAATGAAAAACTGTTTTTT. This gives the protein CASSLQGPSTNEKLFF.

The CDR3 loop reads CASSHETTSGRVNGEQFF. CDR3 nucleotide sequence: TGCGCCAGCAGCCATGAAACGACTAGCGGGAGAGTAAATGGTGAGCAGTTCTTC. The chain uses TRBV4-1 and TRBJ2-1; 12 bases fit TRBD2. Germline trimming cut 3 bases from V and 9 bases from J; bases unmatched to any gene: 15. Germline V gene data show CDR1 as MGHRA and CDR2 as YSYEKL. The CDR3 consists of 18 residues.

This clonotype has ten or more counts. The CDR3 spells CASSKGPGVDQPQHF. Written as DNA, the CDR3 is TGTGCCAGCAGTAAAGGGCCAGGGGTGGATCAGCCCCAGCATTTT. The rearrangement links TRBV27 to TRBJ1-5, with a weak D call TRBD1 (6 bases). The V gene lost 5 bases and the J gene lost 5 bases, with 16 bases spanning the gap. The CDR3 sequence is 15 residues long. The germline V gene has CDR1 MNHEY and CDR2 SMNVEV (reference sequence).

This clonotype has at least ten counts. The J gene is TRBJ2-7, the V gene TRBV5-6; D might be TRBD1 (5 bases). Germline lookup yields CDR1 SGHDT and CDR2 YYEEEE. The CDR3 spans 14 residues. Trimming stripped 3 bases from V and 3 bases from J, with 13 bases between. Here the CDR3 reads CASSSVVTDYEQYF. The CDR3 bases are TGTGCCAGCAGCTCGGTGGTGACAGACTACGAGCAGTACTTC.

Of note for this clonotype: One base away lies a much larger clone, so this may be a sequencing read error. The chain carries TRBV5-1 and TRBJ2-2, with D tentatively TRBD1 (5 bases). This CDR3 has 15 amino acids. Germline V gene lookup returns CDR1 SGHRS and CDR2 YFSETQ. Trimming removed 9 bases from V and 3 bases from J, with 18 bases in between. CDR3 amino acids: CATFRGAFDTGELFF. CDR3 coding DNA: TGCGCCACCTTCCGTGGGGCTTTTGACACCGGGGAGCTGTTTTTT. The full variable domain, completed using reference TRBV5-1 and TRBJ2-2, is KAGVTQTPRYLIKTRGQQVTLSCSPISGHRSVSWYQQTPGQGLQFLFEYFSETQRNKGNFPGRFSGRQFSNSRSEMNVSTLELGDSALYLCATFRGAFDTGELFFGEGSRLTVL.

For this clonotype: The CDR3 end shows no conserved phenylalanine or tryptophan, and so a read error is likely. V and J are TRBV19 and TRBJ2-2; 8 nucleotides align to TRBD1. There are 15 residues in the CDR3. In germline, CDR1 is LNHDA, CDR2 SQIVND (reference sequence). V trimming: 3 bases; J trimming: 2 bases; junction bases outside the gene matches: 2. The CDR3 loop is CASSIRGRNTGELFL. The DNA for the CDR3 is TGTGCCAGTAGTATCAGGGGGCGAAACACCGGGGAGCTGTTTCTT.

This clonotype was recorded many times. This chain connects TRBV30 to TRBJ2-7, with D uncertain. The germline gives CDR1 GTSNPN, CDR2 SVGIG (reference sequence). This CDR3 contains 10 residues. V was clipped by 7 bases and J by 4 bases, with 8 bases between them. The CDR3 bases are TGTGCCTACAACAAGTACGAGCAGTACTTC. Protein: CAYNKYEQYF. Variable domain in full (rest from reference TRBV30 and TRBJ2-7): SQTIHQWPATLVQPVGSPLSLECTVEGTSNPNLYWYRQAAGRGLQLLFYSVGIGQISSEVPQNLSASRPQDRQFILSSKKLLLSDSGFYLCAYNKYEQYFGPGTRLTVT.

This clonotype was seen at least ten times. J is TRBJ1-2 and V is TRBV27; weak D call: TRBD1 (6 bases). The CDR3 is 16 amino acids. V dropped 8 bases and J dropped 2 bases, with 21 bases sitting between them. Per the germline V gene, CDR1 is MNHEY and CDR2 is SMNVEV (reference sequence). CDR3 coding DNA: TGTGCCAGCGGCCTGGTCGGGGGCAGGATCAACTATGGCTACACCTTC. It yields the protein CASGLVGGRINYGYTF.

In its sample, this clonotype was seen a few times. The chain recombines TRBV7-8 with TRBJ2-5, with D maybe TRBD2 (5 bases). The germline V and J ends were trimmed by 2 bases and 5 bases, with 21 bases remaining between them. The CDR3 length is 17 residues. Germline lookup yields CDR1 SGHVS and CDR2 FQNEAQ. The CDR3, as DNA: TGTGCCAGCAGCTTATATACCCCCCCACTAGGATTTGAGACCCAGTACTTC. Its translation: CASSLYTPPLGFETQYF.